This is a list of T cell receptor beta chains from one sample in a study of T cells in Graves' hyperthyroidism and ophthalmopathy. TCRdb recomputed calls from the multiplex PCR reads with MiXCR, one row per CDR3 protein. The sample lists fewer than 700,000 distinct CDR3 sequences; about 15% were seen once. The sample consisted of blood. The receptors derive from a woman aged 18-35 years with Graves' ophthalmopathy. The CDR3 runs from the conserved cysteine through the conserved F or W. Fields, in order: V gene, clone size, J gene, D gene, CDR3 protein, CDR3 DNA. D genes are given only for firm matches. Only part of the rows carry a size: once, few, many, or a class if the clone is expanded.

TRBV30	few	TRBJ1-3	.	CAWTSRGYGNTIYF	TGTGCCTGGACCAGTAGGGGGTACGGAAACACCATATATTTT
TRBV9	.	TRBJ1-1	.	CASSVAVDGEAFF	TGTGCCAGCAGCGTAGCCGTGGACGGTGAAGCTTTCTTT
TRBV3-1	many	TRBJ2-2	TRBD2	CASSLDGTRNTGELFF	TGTGCCAGCAGCCTCGATGGGACTAGGAACACCGGGGAGCTGTTTTTT
TRBV6-5	many	TRBJ1-1	.	CASSYSESNTEAFF	TGTGCCAGCAGTTACTCGGAGAGTAACACTGAAGCTTTCTTT
TRBV4-1	.	TRBJ2-7	.	CASSQVRDGGYEQYF	TGCGCCAGCAGCCAAGTAAGGGACGGGGGCTACGAGCAGTACTTC
TRBV11-3	.	TRBJ1-4	.	CASSLESWKLFF	TGTGCCAGCAGCTTAGAAAGTTGGAAACTGTTTTTT
TRBV20-1	few	TRBJ1-6	.	CSARDLETDNSPLHF	TGCAGTGCTAGAGATCTAGAGACAGACAATTCACCCCTCCACTTT
TRBV6-8	few	TRBJ2-5	.	CASSTEQEPSETQYF	TGTGCCAGCAGTACCGAGCAGGAGCCGAGCGAGACCCAGTACTTC
TRBV9	few	TRBJ2-5	TRBD2	CASSVTSGRALETQYF	TGTGCCAGCAGCGTAACTAGCGGGAGGGCCTTGGAGACCCAGTACTTC
TRBV11-2	many	TRBJ1-2	.	CASSFSRTVSYGYTF	TGTGCCAGCAGCTTCTCTAGGACAGTCTCTTATGGCTACACCTTC
TRBV6-1	many	TRBJ1-2	.	CASSGGESSLRNYGYTF	TGTGCCAGCAGTGGTGGTGAGAGCAGCCTGCGTAACTATGGCTACACCTTC
TRBV7-9	many	TRBJ2-1	TRBD1	CASSLGGQGAFNEQFF	TGTGCCAGCAGCTTGGGGGGACAGGGGGCCTTTAATGAGCAGTTCTTC
TRBV7-8	many	TRBJ2-4	.	CASSFGVLAKNIQYF	TGTGCCAGCAGCTTCGGAGTTCTAGCCAAAAACATTCAGTACTTC
TRBV5-1	once	TRBJ2-3	TRBD2	CASSRRTSGGAGDTQYF	TGCGCCAGCAGCAGAAGGACTAGCGGGGGGGCGGGAGATACGCAGTATTTT
TRBV10-3	.	TRBJ1-3	.	CAIEGNTIYF	TGTGCCATCGAAGGAAACACCATATATTTT
TRBV2	many	TRBJ2-1	.	CASSELGTSNEQFF	TGTGCCAGCAGTGAACTGGGGACAAGTAATGAGCAGTTCTTC
TRBV19	.	TRBJ2-7	TRBD1	CASSIYGQGTYEQYF	TGTGCCAGTAGTATATATGGACAGGGAACCTACGAGCAGTACTTC
TRBV6-5	once	TRBJ1-2	.	CASSYSRGISGQKSYGYTF	TGTGCCAGCAGTTACTCGAGAGGTATTTCCGGACAGAAAAGCTATGGCTACACCTTC
TRBV27	.	TRBJ1-5	.	CASSIGQSNQPQHF	TGTGCCAGCAGTATAGGACAGAGCAATCAGCCCCAGCATTTT
TRBV2	many	TRBJ2-5	TRBD2	CASSDHLGLAGGLETQYF	TGTGCCAGCAGTGACCACCTTGGACTAGCGGGAGGTCTAGAGACCCAGTACTTC
TRBV5-8	few	TRBJ2-7	.	CASSPEVAGYYEQYF	TGTGCCAGCAGCCCCGAGGTGGCAGGGTACTACGAGCAGTACTTC
TRBV11-2	many	TRBJ1-6	.	CASSLTGDGNSPLHF	TGTGCCAGCAGTTTAACCGGAGATGGGAATTCACCCCTCCACTTT
TRBV4-1	few	TRBJ2-7	.	CASSQGGLITYEQYF	TGCGCCAGCAGCCAAGGGGGTCTGATTACCTACGAGCAGTACTTC
TRBV12-3/TRBV12-4	few	TRBJ1-1	.	CASSLTDMNTEAFF	TGTGCCAGCAGTTTAACAGATATGAACACTGAAGCTTTCTTT
TRBV18	many	TRBJ2-3	.	CASSQGDTQYF	TGTGCCAGCTCACAGGGAGATACGCAGTATTTT
TRBV6-1	many	TRBJ2-5	TRBD2	CASSESSGGAETQYF	TGTGCCAGCAGTGAATCTAGCGGGGGGGCAGAGACCCAGTACTTC
TRBV7-8	many	TRBJ2-1	.	CASSLARFPQGPLYNEQFF	TGTGCCAGCAGCTTAGCGCGTTTCCCGCAGGGTCCTCTCTACAATGAGCAGTTCTTC
TRBV29-1	.	TRBJ2-2	.	CSARWDPNTGELFF	TGCAGCGCGCGGTGGGATCCGAACACCGGGGAGCTGTTTTTT
TRBV10-2	many	TRBJ1-5	.	CASSESKQPQHF	TGCGCCAGCAGTGAGTCGAAACAGCCCCAGCATTTT
TRBV7-2	many	TRBJ2-5	TRBD2	CASSSGLAGEQETQYF	TGTGCCAGCAGCTCCGGACTAGCGGGAGAACAAGAGACCCAGTACTTC
TRBV7-9	many	TRBJ2-7	.	CASSLVEGNYEQYF	TGTGCCAGCAGCTTAGTTGAGGGGAACTACGAGCAGTACTTC
TRBV10-3	many	TRBJ1-5	.	CAITAGAQPQHF	TGTGCCATCACCGCAGGGGCTCAGCCCCAGCATTTT
TRBV29-1	.	TRBJ1-4	TRBD1	CSADGTDTTNEKLFF	TGCAGCGCTGACGGGACAGACACAACTAATGAAAAACTGTTTTTT
TRBV30	few	TRBJ2-4	TRBD1	CAWSGEDRALNIQYF	TGTGCCTGGAGTGGGGAGGACAGGGCCCTAAACATTCAGTACTTC
TRBV7-2	many	TRBJ2-3	TRBD1	CASSPFYRGSITRDTQYF	TGTGCCAGCAGCCCTTTTTACAGGGGATCCATTACGAGGGATACGCAGTATTTT
TRBV30	.	TRBJ1-6	.	CAWSVLGGVLNSPLHF	TGTGCCTGGAGTGTTTTGGGGGGGGTACTTAATTCACCCCTCCACTTT
TRBV7-6	few	TRBJ2-1	TRBD2	CASSPGTSGITEQFF	TGTGCCAGCAGCCCCGGGACTAGCGGGATCACTGAGCAGTTCTTC
TRBV6-1	.	TRBJ1-5	.	CASTNKASQPQHF	TGTGCCAGCACAAACAAGGCCTCACAGCCCCAGCATTTT
TRBV20-1	.	TRBJ2-1	.	CSASGTAFYNEQFF	TGCAGTGCTTCCGGGACCGCCTTTTACAATGAGCAGTTCTTC
TRBV27	few	TRBJ2-7	TRBD2	CASSPGGPLYEQYF	TGTGCCAGCAGCCCGGGGGGGCCGCTCTACGAGCAGTACTTC
TRBV5-1	few	TRBJ2-3	TRBD2	CASSLETSGGASAQYF	TGCGCCAGCAGCTTGGAGACTAGCGGGGGGGCCTCAGCGCAGTATTTT